The TCR beta chain under discussion was sequenced for a study of blood T cell repertoires in COVID-19. At the level of the study: The cDNA or gDNA used as material had been derived from T cells, B-cell-depleted T cells, or PBMCs.

This CDR3 has 15 amino acids. Germline assignment: CDR1 SGHNT and CDR2 YYREEE (reference sequence). V lost 0 bases to trimming and J lost 3 bases, with 13 bases between them. Per the study methods: For nucleated cells, counts were estimated from reference gene primer amplification. Clones were read by immunoSEQ multiplex PCR, and TCRdb kept only the in-frame ones, dropping some. V and J calls plus clone size are reproduced from that table; the DNA served to infer D and trimming. Here the sample spans about 310,000 clones, around 87% being singletons. The chain uses TRBV5-4 and TRBJ2-7, with D maybe TRBD2 (6 bases). The specimen was peripheral blood. The receptor was derived from a man in his fifties with active or convalescent COVID-19. The CDR3 is CASSLGGTGSYEQYF. CDR3 bases: TGTGCCAGCAGCTTGGGCGGGACGGGAAGCTACGAGCAGTACTTC. The full variable domain, its missing parts supplied by reference TRBV5-4 and TRBJ2-7, is ETGVTQSPTHLIKTRGQQVTLRCSSQSGHNTVSWYQQALGQGPQFIFQYYREEENGRGNFPPRFSGLQFPNYSSELNVNALELDDSALYLCASSLGGTGSYEQYFGPGTRLTVT.